The 2 T cell receptor beta chains below all came from one sample that was sequenced in a study of T cell repertoires in cytomegalovirus infection. TCRdb reanalysed the reads using MiXCR and keeps one entry per CDR3 protein. The sample yields approximately 750,000 distinct CDR3 sequences, roughly 36% seen once. The specimen was PBMCs. The receptor source for this set is a human donor in good health (CMV status not recorded). Some clones in this sample may be carry-over from other donors' samples.

There are a few counts of this clonotype. The chain carries TRBV19 and TRBJ1-1; a weak D match, TRBD1 (5 bases). The length of the CDR3 is 14 residues. Germline CDR1 LNHDA, CDR2 SQIVND (reference sequence). The V and J ends lost 5 bases and 1 base respectively, with 11 bases between them. The CDR3 DNA follows: TGTGCCAGTAGTCAAGACACAGGGAACACTGAAGCTTTCTTT. Translation gives CASSQDTGNTEAFF.

Notes on this clonotype: A junction end diverges from the germline sequence, so it may reflect a read error. The V call is TRBV2, the J call TRBJ1-1; possible D gene TRBD1, 5 bases. The CDR3 length is 10 residues. The V gene's germline CDR1 is SNHLY and CDR2 FYNNEI. The CDR3 loop is CASSDLQDSF. In DNA form, the CDR3 reads TGTGCCAGCAGCGACTTACAGGATTCGTTT.